The source of this T cell receptor beta chain is a study of T-cell reconstitution after alpha-beta-depleted transplantation in children. It was with unique molecular identifiers that the TCRbeta library was prepared. MiXCR was run by TCRdb on the PCR reads, yielding one entry per CDR3 protein. This repertoire shows 800,000 to 1,000,000 distinct CDR3 sequences, around 30% found once; its top ten account for about 28%. Germline CDR1 KGHSH, CDR2 LQKENI. The CDR3 contains 14 residues. V was clipped by 1 base and J by 4 bases, with 10 bases between them. Findings and caveats of the study: Some patients' high day-60 TCRbeta diversity was attributed to recipient cells surviving conditioning. Reportedly, roughly two months post-transplant, alpha-beta T cells arose from several hundred expanded graft clones. Once a year had passed after transplant, T-cell counts and diversity came mostly from newly produced T cells.

As to this clonotype: Antigen specificity is unknown.

This receptor was taken from a boy younger than two who had a stem cell transplant for SCID, so the T cells may come from the graft donor. The chain links TRBV18 to TRBJ2-5; D unresolved. The sample was PBMCs, mostly from graft donor cells, taken 360 days after TCRalphabeta/CD19-depleted stem cell transplant. CDR3 region: CASSPQYTAETQYF. CDR3 DNA sequence: TGTGCCAGCTCACCACAATATACGGCAGAGACCCAGTACTTC.